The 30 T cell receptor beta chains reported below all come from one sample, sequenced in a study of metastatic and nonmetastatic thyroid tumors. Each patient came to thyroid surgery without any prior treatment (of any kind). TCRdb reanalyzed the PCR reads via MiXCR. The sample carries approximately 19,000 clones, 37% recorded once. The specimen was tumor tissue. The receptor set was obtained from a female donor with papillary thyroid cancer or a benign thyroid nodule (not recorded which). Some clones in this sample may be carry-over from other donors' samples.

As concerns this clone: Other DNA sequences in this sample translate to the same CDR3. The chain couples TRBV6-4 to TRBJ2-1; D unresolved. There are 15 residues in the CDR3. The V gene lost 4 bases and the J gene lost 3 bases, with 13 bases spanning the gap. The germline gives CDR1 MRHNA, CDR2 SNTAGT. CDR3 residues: CASSAERAYYNEQFF. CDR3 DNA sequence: TGTGCCAGCAGTGCGGAGCGTGCTTACTACAATGAGCAGTTCTTC.

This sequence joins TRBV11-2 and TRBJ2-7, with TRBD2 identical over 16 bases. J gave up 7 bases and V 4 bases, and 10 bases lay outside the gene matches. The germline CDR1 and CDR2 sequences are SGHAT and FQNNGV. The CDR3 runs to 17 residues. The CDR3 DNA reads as TGTGCCAGCAGCTCGGGACTAGCGGGAGGGCCGTGGGGTGAGCAGTACTTC. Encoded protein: CASSSGLAGGPWGEQYF.

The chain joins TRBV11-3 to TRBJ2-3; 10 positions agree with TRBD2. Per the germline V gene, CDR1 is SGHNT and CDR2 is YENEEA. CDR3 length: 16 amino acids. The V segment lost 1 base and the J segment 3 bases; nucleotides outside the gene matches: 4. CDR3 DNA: TGTGCCAGCAGCTTAGCCGGACTAGCGGTTACAGATACGCAGTATTTT. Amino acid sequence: CASSLAGLAVTDTQYF.

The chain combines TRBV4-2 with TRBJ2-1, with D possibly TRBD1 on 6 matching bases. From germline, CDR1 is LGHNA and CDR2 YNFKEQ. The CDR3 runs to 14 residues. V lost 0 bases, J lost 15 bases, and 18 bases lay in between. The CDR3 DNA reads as TGTGCCAGCAGCCAAGAGGGACACCTCGTTCGTCCGTTCTTC. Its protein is CASSQEGHLVRPFF.

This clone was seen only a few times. CDR3 loop: CASSRGTSGRAGTDTQYF. The CDR3 DNA reads TGTGCCAGCAGTAGGGGGACTAGCGGGAGGGCCGGCACAGATACGCAGTATTTT. The chain uses TRBV6-2 or TRBV6-3 and TRBJ2-3, with 16 bases lining up with TRBD2. V shed 5 bases and J 1 base; nucleotides not matched to a gene: 6. Germline V gives CDR1 MNHEY, CDR2 SVGEGT. The CDR3 is 18 amino acids.

CDR3 nucleotide sequence: TGTGCCAGCAGCCAGGGAACTGAAGCTTTCTTT. This sequence encodes CASSQGTEAFF. This chain connects TRBV3-1 to TRBJ1-1; D unclear. Germline values: CDR1 LGHDT, CDR2 YNNKEL (reference sequence). V was pared by 3 bases and J by 5 bases, with 4 bases between. This CDR3 has 11 amino acids.

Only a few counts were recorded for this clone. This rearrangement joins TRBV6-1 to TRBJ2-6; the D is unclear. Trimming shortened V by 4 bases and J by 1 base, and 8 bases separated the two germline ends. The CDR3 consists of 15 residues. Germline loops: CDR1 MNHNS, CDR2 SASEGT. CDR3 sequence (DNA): TGTGCCAGCAGTGTTTCTTCGTCTGGGGCCAACGTCCTGACTTTC. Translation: CASSVSSSGANVLTF.

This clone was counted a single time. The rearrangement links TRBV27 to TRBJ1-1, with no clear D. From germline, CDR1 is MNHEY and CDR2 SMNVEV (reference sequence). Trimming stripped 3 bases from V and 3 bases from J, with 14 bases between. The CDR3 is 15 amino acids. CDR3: CASSFERAVYTEAFF. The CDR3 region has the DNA TGTGCCAGCAGTTTTGAAAGGGCGGTTTACACTGAAGCTTTCTTT.

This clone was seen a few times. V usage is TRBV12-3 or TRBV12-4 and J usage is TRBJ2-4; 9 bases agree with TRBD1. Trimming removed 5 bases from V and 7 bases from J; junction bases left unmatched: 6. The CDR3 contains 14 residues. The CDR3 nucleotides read TGTGCCAGCAGTCCTACAGGGGGCCGGAACATTCAGTACTTC. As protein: CASSPTGGRNIQYF.

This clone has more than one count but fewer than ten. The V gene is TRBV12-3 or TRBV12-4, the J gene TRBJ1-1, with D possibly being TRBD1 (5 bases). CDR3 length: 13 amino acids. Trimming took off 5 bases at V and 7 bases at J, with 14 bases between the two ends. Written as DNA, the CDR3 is TGTGCCAGCAGTCCATGGAGGAGGGGTGAAGCTTTCTTT. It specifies CASSPWRRGEAFF.

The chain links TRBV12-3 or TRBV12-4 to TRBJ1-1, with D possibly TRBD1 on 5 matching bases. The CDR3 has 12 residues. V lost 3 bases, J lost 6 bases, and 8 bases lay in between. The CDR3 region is CASSLGGAEAFF. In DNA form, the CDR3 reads TGTGCCAGCAGTTTGGGGGGGGCTGAAGCTTTCTTT.

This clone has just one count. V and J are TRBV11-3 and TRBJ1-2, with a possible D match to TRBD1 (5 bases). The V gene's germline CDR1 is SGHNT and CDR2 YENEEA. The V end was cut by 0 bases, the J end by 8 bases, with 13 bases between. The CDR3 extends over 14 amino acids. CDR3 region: CASSLDHRDPGYTF. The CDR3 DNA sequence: TGTGCCAGCAGCTTAGATCATCGGGACCCCGGCTACACCTTC.

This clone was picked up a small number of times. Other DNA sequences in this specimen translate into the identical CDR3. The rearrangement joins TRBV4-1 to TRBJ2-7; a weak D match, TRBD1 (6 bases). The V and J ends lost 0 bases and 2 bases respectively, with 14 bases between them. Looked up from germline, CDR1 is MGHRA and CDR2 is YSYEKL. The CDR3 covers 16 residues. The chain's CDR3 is CASSQDDRSHAYEQYF. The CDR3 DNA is TGCGCCAGCAGCCAAGACGACAGGTCACACGCCTACGAGCAGTACTTC.

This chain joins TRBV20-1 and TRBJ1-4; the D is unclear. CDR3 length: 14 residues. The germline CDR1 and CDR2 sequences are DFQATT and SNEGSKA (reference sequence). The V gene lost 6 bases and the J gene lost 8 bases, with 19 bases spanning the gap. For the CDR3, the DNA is TGCAGTGCCCGCAAGTTCTTGGTTGAGGAAAAACTGTTTTTT. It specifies CSARKFLVEEKLFF.

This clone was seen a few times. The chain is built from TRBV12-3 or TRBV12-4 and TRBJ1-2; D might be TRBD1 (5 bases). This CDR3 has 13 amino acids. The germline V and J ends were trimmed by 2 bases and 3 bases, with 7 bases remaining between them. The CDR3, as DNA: TGTGCCAGCAGTTTATCGACAGACTATGGCTACACCTTC. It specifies CASSLSTDYGYTF.

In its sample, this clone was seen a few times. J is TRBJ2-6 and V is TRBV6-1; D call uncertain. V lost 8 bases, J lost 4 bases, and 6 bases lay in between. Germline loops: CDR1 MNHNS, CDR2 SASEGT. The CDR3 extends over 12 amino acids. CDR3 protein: CASRTGANVLTF. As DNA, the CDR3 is TGTGCCAGCCGAACAGGGGCCAACGTCCTGACTTTC.

The CDR3 here is CASSSTRGDTEAFF. The CDR3 bases are TGTGCCAGCAGTAGCACCAGGGGGGACACTGAAGCTTTCTTT. The rearrangement joins TRBV12-3 or TRBV12-4 to TRBJ1-1, with TRBD1 matching over 7 bases. The CDR3 has 14 amino acids. The V segment lost 5 bases and the J segment 3 bases; nucleotides outside the gene matches: 6.

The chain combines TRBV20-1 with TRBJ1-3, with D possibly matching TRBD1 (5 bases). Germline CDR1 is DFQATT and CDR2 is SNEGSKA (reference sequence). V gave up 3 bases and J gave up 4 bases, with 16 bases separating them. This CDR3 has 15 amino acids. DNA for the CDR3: TGCAGTGCTAGGGAGTTCGGTGGGGACGGAAACACCATATATTTT. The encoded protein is CSAREFGGDGNTIYF.

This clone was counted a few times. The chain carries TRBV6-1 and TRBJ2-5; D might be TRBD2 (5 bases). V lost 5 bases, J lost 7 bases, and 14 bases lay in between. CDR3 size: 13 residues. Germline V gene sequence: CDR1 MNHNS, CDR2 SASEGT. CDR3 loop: CASSSGESRTQYF. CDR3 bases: TGTGCCAGCAGTTCTGGGGAGTCCCGGACCCAGTACTTC.

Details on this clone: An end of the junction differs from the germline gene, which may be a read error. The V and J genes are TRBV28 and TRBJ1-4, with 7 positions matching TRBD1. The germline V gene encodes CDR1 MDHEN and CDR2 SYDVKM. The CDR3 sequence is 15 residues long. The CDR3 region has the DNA TGTGCGAGCAGTTCGGACAGGACGTTGTGGGAAAACCTGTTTTTT. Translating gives CASSSDRTLWENLFF.

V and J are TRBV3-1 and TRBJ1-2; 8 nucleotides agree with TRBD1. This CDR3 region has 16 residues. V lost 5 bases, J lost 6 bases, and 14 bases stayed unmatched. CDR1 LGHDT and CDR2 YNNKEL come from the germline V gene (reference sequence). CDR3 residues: CASSSEGGRTGHGYTF. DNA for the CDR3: TGTGCCAGCAGCTCAGAGGGGGGAAGGACAGGGCATGGCTACACCTTC. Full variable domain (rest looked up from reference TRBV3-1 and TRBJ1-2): DTAVSQTPKYLVTQMGNDKSIKCEQNLGHDTMYWYKQDSKKFLKIMFSYNNKELIINETVPNRFSPKSPDKAHLNLHINSLELGDSAVYFCASSSEGGRTGHGYTFGSGTRLTVV.

This chain's CDR3 is CASSGVGETQYF. The CDR3 DNA reads TGCGCCAGCAGTGGAGTTGGAGAGACCCAGTACTTC. The V call is TRBV10-1, the J call TRBJ2-5; D call uncertain. Deletions cut 4 bases from V and 4 bases from J, with 7 bases between. This CDR3 region has 12 residues. Germline V gene data show CDR1 as WNHNN and CDR2 as SYGVQD (reference sequence).

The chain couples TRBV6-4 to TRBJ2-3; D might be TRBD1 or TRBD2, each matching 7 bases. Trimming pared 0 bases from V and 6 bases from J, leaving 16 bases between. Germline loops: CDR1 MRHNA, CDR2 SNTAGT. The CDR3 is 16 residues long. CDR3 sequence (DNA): TGTGCCAGCAGTGACTCCTCAGGGGGGGGTTCGGATACGCAGTATTTT. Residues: CASSDSSGGGSDTQYF.

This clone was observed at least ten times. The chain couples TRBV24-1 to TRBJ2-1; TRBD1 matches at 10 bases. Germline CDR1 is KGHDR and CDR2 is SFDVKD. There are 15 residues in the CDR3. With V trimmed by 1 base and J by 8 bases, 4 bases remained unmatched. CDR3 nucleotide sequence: TGTGCCACCAGTGATTTCGGACAGGGGGATGATGAGCAGTTCTTC. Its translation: CATSDFGQGDDEQFF.

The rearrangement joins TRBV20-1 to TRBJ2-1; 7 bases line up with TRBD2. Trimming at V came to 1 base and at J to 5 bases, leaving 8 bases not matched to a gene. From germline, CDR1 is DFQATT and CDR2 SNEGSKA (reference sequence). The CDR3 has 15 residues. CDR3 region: CSARALTGGHNEQFF. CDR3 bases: TGCAGTGCTAGAGCTCTTACGGGAGGACACAATGAGCAGTTCTTC.

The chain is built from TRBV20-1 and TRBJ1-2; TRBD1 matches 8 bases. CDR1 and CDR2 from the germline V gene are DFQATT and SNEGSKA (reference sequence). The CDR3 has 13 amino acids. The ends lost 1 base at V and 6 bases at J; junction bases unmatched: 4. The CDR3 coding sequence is TGCAGTGCTAGAGTGGACAGGGAGGATGGCTACACCTTC. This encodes CSARVDREDGYTF.

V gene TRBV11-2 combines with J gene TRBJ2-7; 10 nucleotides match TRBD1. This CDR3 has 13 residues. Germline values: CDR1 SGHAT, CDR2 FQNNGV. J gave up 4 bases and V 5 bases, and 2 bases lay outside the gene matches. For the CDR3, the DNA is TGTGCCAGCAGCCCGGGACAGGGGTACGAGCAGTACTTC. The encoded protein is CASSPGQGYEQYF.

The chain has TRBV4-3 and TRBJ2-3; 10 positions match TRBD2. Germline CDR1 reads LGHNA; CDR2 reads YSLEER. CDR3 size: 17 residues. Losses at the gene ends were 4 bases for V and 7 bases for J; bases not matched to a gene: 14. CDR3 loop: CASSRETAGGLGYTQYF. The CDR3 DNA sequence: TGCGCCAGCAGCCGGGAAACAGCGGGGGGGCTCGGATATACGCAGTATTTT.

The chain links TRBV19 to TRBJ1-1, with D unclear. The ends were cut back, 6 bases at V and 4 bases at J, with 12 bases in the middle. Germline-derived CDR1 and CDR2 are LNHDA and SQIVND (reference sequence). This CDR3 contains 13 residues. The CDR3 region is CASSSGLGTEAFF. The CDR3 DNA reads TGTGCCAGTAGCTCTGGATTGGGCACTGAAGCTTTCTTT.

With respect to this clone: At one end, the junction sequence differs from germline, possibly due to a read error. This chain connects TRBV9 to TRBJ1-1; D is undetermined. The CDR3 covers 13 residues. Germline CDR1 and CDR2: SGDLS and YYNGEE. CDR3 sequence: CVSSVQPRTEAFF. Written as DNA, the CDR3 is TGTGTCAGCAGCGTACAACCTAGGACTGAAGCTTTCTTT.